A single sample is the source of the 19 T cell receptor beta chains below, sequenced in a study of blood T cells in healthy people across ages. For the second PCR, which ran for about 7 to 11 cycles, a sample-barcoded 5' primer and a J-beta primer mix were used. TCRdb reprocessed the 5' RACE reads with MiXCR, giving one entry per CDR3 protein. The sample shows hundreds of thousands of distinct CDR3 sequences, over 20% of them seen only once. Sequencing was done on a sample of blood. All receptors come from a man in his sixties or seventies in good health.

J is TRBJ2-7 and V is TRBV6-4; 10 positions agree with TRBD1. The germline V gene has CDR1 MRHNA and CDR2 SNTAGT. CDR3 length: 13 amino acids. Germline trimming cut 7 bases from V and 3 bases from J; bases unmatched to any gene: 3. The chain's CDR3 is CASNGQGDYEQYV. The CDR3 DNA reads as TGTGCCAGCAACGGACAGGGGGACTACGAGCAGTACGTC.

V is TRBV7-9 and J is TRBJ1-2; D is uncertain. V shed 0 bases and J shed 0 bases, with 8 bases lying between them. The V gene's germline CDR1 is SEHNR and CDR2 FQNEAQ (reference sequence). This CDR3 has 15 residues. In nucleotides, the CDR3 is TGTGCCAGCAGCTTAGCTGACAAGACTAACTATGGCTACACCTTC. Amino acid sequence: CASSLADKTNYGYTF.

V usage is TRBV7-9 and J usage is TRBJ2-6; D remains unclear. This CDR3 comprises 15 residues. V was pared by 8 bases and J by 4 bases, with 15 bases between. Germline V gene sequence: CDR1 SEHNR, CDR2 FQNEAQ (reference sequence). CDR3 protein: CASFQWAQGANVLTF. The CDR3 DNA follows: TGTGCCAGCTTCCAGTGGGCGCAGGGGGCCAACGTCCTGACTTTC.

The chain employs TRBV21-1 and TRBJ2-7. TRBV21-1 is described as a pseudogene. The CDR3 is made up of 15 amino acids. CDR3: CASSKALYDSYEQYF. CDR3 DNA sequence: TGTGCCAGCAGCAAAGCGTTGTACGACTCCTACGAGCAGTACTTC.

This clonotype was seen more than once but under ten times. The CDR3 protein is CASSQEVRSKGAQYF. CDR3 sequence (DNA): TGTGCCAGCAGCCAAGAGGTTAGATCAAAAGGGGCCCAGTACTTC. The chain has TRBV3-1 and TRBJ2-7; weak D call: TRBD1 (5 bases). The germline CDR1 and CDR2 sequences are LGHDT and YNNKEL (reference sequence). V lost 0 bases, J lost 10 bases, and 19 bases lay in between. The CDR3 runs 15 residues.

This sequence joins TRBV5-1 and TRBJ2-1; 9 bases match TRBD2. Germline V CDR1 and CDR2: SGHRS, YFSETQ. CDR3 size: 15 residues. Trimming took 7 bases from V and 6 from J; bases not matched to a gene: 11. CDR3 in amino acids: CASRRGDSGSNEQFF. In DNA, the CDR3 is TGCGCCAGCCGCCGGGGGGATAGCGGGAGCAATGAGCAGTTCTTC. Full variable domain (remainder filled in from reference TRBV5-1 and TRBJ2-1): KAGVTQTPRYLIKTRGQQVTLSCSPISGHRSVSWYQQTPGQGLQFLFEYFSETQRNKGNFPGRFSGRQFSNSRSEMNVSTLELGDSALYLCASRRGDSGSNEQFFGPGTRLTVL.

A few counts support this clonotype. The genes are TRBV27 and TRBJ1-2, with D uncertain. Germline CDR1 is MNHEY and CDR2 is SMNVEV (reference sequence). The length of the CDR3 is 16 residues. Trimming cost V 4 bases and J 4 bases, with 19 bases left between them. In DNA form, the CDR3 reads TGTGCCAGCAGTTCTGCCTTCGGTAGGGAGCGCTATGGCTACACCTTC. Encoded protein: CASSSAFGRERYGYTF.

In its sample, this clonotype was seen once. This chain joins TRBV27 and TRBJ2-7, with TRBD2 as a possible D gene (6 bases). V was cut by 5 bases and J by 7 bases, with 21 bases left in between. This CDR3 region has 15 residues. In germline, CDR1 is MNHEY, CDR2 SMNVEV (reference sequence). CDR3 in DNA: TGTGCCAGCAGTAACCTAAGGGACCACGCGGGAGAGCAGTACTTC. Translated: CASSNLRDHAGEQYF.

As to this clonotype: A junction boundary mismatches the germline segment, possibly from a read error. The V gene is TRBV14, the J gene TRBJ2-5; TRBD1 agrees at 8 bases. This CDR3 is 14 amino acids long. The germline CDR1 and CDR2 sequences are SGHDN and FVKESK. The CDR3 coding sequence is TGTGCCAGCAGCCCCGACAGGGGTTTAGATGAGCAGTGCTTC. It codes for CASSPDRGLDEQCF. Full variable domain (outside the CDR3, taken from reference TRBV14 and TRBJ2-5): EAGVTQFPSHSVIEKGQTVTLRCDPISGHDNLYWYRRVMGKEIKFLLHFVKESKQDESGMPNNRFLAERTGGTYSTLKVQPAELEDSGVYFCASSPDRGLDEQCFGPGTRLLVL.

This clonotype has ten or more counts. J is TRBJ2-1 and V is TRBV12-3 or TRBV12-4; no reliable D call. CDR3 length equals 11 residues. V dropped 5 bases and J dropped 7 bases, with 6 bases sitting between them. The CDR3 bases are TGTGCCAGCAGTGTCCATAATGAGCAGTTCTTC. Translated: CASSVHNEQFF.

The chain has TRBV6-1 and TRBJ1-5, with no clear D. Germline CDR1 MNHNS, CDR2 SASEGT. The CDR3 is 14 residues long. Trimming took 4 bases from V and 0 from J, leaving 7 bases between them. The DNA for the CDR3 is TGTGCCAGCAGTGGAGTAGTTAGCAATCAGCCCCAGCATTTT. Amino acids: CASSGVVSNQPQHF.

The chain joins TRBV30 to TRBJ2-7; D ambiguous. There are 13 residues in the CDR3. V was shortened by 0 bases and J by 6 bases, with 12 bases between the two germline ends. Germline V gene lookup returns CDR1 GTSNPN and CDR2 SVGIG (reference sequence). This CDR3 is CAWSVAGRGEQYV. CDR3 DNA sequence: TGTGCCTGGAGTGTTGCAGGTCGCGGCGAGCAGTACGTC.

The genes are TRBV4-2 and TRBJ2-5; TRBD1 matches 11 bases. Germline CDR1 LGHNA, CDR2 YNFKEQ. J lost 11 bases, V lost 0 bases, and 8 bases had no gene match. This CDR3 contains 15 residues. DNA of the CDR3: TGTGCCAGCAGCCAAGACGGGACAGGGGGTACGCTGCAGTACTTC. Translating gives CASSQDGTGGTLQYF.

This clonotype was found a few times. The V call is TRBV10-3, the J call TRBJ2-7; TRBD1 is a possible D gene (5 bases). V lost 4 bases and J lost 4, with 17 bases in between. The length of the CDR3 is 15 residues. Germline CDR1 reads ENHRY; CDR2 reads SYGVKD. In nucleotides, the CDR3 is TGTGCCATCAGTGGAACAGGTGGGCAAGTTTACGAGCAGTACTTC. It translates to CAISGTGGQVYEQYF.

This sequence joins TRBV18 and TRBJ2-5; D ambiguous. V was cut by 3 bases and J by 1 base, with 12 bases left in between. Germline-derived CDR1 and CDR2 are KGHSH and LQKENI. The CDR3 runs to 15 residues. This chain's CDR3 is CASSPIPVRQETQYF. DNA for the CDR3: TGTGCCAGCTCACCGATACCCGTCCGCCAAGAGACCCAGTACTTC.

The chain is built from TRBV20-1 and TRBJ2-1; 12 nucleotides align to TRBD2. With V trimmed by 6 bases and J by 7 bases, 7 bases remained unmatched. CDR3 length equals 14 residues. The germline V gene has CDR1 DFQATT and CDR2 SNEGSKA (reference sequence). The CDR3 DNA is TGCAGTGCCCAATCAGGGACTAGCGGGAATGAGCAGTTCTTC. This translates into CSAQSGTSGNEQFF.

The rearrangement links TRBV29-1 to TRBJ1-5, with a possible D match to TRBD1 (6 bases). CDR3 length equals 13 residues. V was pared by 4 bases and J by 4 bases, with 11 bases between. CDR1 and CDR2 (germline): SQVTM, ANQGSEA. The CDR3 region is CSVVGRGNQPQHF. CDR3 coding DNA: TGCAGCGTTGTCGGCAGGGGTAATCAGCCCCAGCATTTT.

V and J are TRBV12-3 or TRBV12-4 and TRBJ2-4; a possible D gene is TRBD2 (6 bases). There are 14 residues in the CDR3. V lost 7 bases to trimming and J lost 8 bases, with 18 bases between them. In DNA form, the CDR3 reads TGTGCCAGCACACCGACCGGGAGTAGGGACATTCAGTACTTC. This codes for CASTPTGSRDIQYF.

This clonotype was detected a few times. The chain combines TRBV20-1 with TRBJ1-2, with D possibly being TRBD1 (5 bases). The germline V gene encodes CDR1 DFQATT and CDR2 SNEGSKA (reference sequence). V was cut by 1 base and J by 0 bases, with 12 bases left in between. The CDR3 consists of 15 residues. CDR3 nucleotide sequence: TGCAGTGCTAGAGGACAGTCTACCGCTAACTATGGCTACACCTTC. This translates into CSARGQSTANYGYTF.